These T cell receptor beta chains were read from a single sample in a study of Ad26.COV2.S vaccination and SARS-CoV-2 variants. Here immunoSEQ multiplex PCR was the method, and the copy in TCRdb shows in-frame clones only, minus some. The table lists some 300,000 clones, over 80% of them singletons. This material consisted of peripheral blood, taken in a trial of Ad26.COV2.S vaccine versus placebo. The receptors were gathered from a person between 18 and 59 years old who received the Ad26.COV2.S COVID-19 vaccine or a placebo. Each CDR3 is given with its conserved first and last residue.

CDR3: CASSTQGQAGELFF; J: TRBJ2-2; V: TRBV9
CDR3: CASRQQGSGGYTF; J: TRBJ1-2; V: TRBV7-8
CDR3: CASSDVGLYSNQPQHF; J: TRBJ1-5; V: TRBV6-1
CDR3: CASRTLQGSDTQYF; J: TRBJ2-3; V: TRBV2
CDR3: CASSQTQSSYNSPLHF; J: TRBJ1-6; V: TRBV21-1
CDR3: CASSVNRGHEQYF; J: TRBJ2-7; V: TRBV5-1
CDR3: CASRPDSLFYNEQFF; J: TRBJ2-1; V: TRBV28
CDR3: CASSLSGTNEQYF; J: TRBJ2-7; V: TRBV5-4
CDR3: CASSLGGAGSPLHF; J: TRBJ1-6; V: TRBV7-9
CDR3: CSADTQGSGIGNTIYF; J: TRBJ1-3; V: TRBV29-1
CDR3: CASSPQDRNQPQHF; J: TRBJ1-5; V: TRBV18
CDR3: CASSYIGGGAWGQFF; J: TRBJ2-1; V: TRBV6-5
CDR3: CASSSGQGREQFF; J: TRBJ2-1; V: TRBV7-3
CDR3: CASSLRVTDTQYF; J: TRBJ2-3; V: TRBV5-1
CDR3: CASQTGTGQGRDEQFF; J: TRBJ2-1; V: TRBV9
CDR3: CASSQFGQGGNQPQHF; J: TRBJ1-5; V: TRBV4-1
CDR3: CASSNDFAGTNTEAFF; J: TRBJ1-1; V: TRBV7-9
CDR3: CASSTSGYEQYF; J: TRBJ2-7; V: TRBV28
CDR3: CASSEKPVVQPQHF; J: TRBJ1-5; V: TRBV6-1
CDR3: CASSEWGGDQPQHF; J: TRBJ1-5; V: TRBV6-1
CDR3: CASSLKAGGSFYGYTF; J: TRBJ1-2; V: TRBV7-2
CDR3: CASSYQGLVVEQFF; J: TRBJ2-1; V: TRBV6-5
CDR3: CASSPAPTNEKLFF; J: TRBJ1-4; V: TRBV5-4
CDR3: CATSRVLAGRISSTDTQYF; J: TRBJ2-3; V: TRBV15
CDR3: CASKSSGDFRTDTQYF; J: TRBJ2-3; V: TRBV11-3
CDR3: CASSVGGAGANYGYTF; J: TRBJ1-2; V: TRBV9
CDR3: CASSLAGTRKSSYNEQFF; J: TRBJ2-1; V: TRBV7-9
CDR3: CASSVGQGGTDTQYF; J: TRBJ2-3; V: TRBV9
CDR3: CASSPGDREPGELFF; J: TRBJ2-2; V: TRBV5-1
CDR3: CATSRQGSNEQFF; J: TRBJ2-1; V: TRBV24-1
CDR3: CASSLDGTRSEKLFF; J: TRBJ1-4; V: TRBV7-6
CDR3: CASSGFSGSSTDTQYF; J: TRBJ2-3; V: TRBV2